The TCR beta chain described here comes from a study of T cell responses to AZD1222 COVID-19 vaccine. Timing groups of about 4 and about 12 weeks for second doses were pooled. Sequencing was performed with immunoSEQ multiplex PCR; in TCRdb, only in-frame clones are kept and a portion is missing. Of tens of thousands of clones listed, around 90% were seen once; the top ten hold 0.9% to 1.2%. This CDR3 contains 21 residues. Germline V gene sequence: CDR1 LGHDT, CDR2 YNNKEL (reference sequence). V trimming: 1 base; J trimming: 7 bases; junction bases outside the gene matches: 22. The V and J genes are TRBV3-1 (or the pseudogene TRBV3-2) and TRBJ2-1; TRBD2 aligns across 10 bases. This TCR was recovered from an adult who received the AZD1222 COVID-19 vaccine. The source was peripheral blood, collected 28 days after the second AZD1222 dose. The CDR3 DNA follows: TGTGCCAGCAGCCAAGGCCAAAGCGGGAGGGGGCTATGGTTCTACCCTAATGAGCAGTTCTTC. Protein: CASSQGQSGRGLWFYPNEQFF.